One T cell receptor beta chain is described in this entry. Its target is unknown. V lost 3 bases, J lost 6 bases, and 12 bases lay in between. This CDR3 comprises 13 residues. Germline CDR1 reads SGHTA; CDR2 reads FQGNSA. This entry belongs to a study of cytomegalovirus exposure and HLA in healthy donors. Notes on the study in general: In a later analysis, across HLA loci, associated TCR counts were highest for DRB1, lowest for HLA-C. The study assumed roughly uniform donor sequencing depth for presence/absence analyses.

Both 60 Vbeta primers and 13 Jbeta primers went into the PCR. Using immunoSEQ multiplex PCR, the repertoire was profiled, and TCRdb retains in-frame clones only, with some absent. The table has roughly 160,000 clones, around four fifths seen once. Sequences were obtained from PBMCs. The chain employs TRBV7-2 and TRBJ2-7, with a weak D call TRBD1 (6 bases). The TCR originated in a man aged 25 to 40 in good health and CMV-seronegative. The DNA of the CDR3 is TGTGCCAGCAGCTTTCCCACAGGGACCGAGCAGTACTTC. It encodes CASSFPTGTEQYF.